What follows is one T cell receptor (beta chain) and its context. The antigen remains undetermined. This sample is drawn from a study of early T cells in non-severe SARS-CoV-2 infection. Background on the study: Sequencing used unsorted whole-blood bulk RNA, so chains lack pairing.

The library protocol tagged individual cDNA molecules with unique molecular identifiers. TCRdb re-called the 5' RACE reads through MiXCR, storing one row per CDR3 protein. The repertoire holds about 50,000 distinct CDR3 sequences, with roughly an eighth as singletons. Findings and caveats of the study: Anti-spike CD8 responses were favored in VDJdb matching, and private and CD4 specificities were missed.

With 7 bases removed from V and 6 bases from J, the gap between germline ends came to 11 bases. Germline V lookup: CDR1 SNHLY, CDR2 FYNNEI. This CDR3 is built from 12 residues. Specimen: whole blood, collected at baseline. This receptor was obtained from an adult who was a healthcare worker with PCR-confirmed SARS-CoV-2 infection or an uninfected control (not recorded which). The chain uses TRBV2 and TRBJ2-3; D possibly corresponds to TRBD2 (5 bases). In DNA, the CDR3 is TGTGCCAGCAAGCTAGGAGGCGATACGCAGTATTTT. Translating gives CASKLGGDTQYF.